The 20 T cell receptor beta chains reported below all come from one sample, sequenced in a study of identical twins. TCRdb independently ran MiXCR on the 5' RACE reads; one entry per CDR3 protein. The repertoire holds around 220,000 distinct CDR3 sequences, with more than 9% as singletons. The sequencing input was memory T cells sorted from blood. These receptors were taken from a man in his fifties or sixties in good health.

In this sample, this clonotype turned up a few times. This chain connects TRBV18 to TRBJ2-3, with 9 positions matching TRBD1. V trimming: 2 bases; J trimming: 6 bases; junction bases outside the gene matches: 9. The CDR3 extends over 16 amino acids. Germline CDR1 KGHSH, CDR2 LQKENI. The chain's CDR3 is CASSPLGTGSPDTQYF. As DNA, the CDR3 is TGTGCCAGCTCACCATTAGGGACAGGGAGCCCCGATACGCAGTATTTT.

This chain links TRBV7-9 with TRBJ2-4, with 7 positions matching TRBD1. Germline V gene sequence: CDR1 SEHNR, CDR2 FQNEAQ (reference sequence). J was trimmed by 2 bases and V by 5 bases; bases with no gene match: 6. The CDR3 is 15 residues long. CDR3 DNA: TGTGCCAGCAGCGCCGGACAGGCAACCAAAAACATTCAGTACTTC. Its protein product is CASSAGQATKNIQYF.

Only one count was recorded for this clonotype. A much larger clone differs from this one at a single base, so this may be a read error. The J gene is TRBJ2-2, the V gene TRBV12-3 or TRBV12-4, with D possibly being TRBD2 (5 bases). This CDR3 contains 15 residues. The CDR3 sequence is CASSLVSGSTGVLFF. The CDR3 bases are TGTGCCAGCAGTTTAGTCTCGGGGAGCACCGGGGTGCTGTTTTTT.

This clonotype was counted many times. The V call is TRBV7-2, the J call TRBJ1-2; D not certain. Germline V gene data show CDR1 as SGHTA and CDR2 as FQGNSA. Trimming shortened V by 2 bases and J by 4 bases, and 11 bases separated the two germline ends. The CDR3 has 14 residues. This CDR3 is CASSLNPGIYGYTF. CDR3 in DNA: TGTGCCAGCAGCTTAAATCCCGGGATCTATGGCTACACCTTC.

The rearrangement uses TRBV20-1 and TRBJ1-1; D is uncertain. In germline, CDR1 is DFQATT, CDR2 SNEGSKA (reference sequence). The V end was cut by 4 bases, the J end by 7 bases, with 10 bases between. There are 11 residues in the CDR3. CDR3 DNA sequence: TGCAGTGCTACGCCACAGCTTGAAGCTTTCTTT. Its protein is CSATPQLEAFF.

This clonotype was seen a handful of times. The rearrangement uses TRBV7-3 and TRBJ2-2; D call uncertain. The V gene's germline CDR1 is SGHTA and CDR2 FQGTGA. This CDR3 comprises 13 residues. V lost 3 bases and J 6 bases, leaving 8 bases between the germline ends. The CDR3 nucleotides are TGTGCCAGCAGCTTGGGAACGGCCGGGGAGCTGTTTTTT. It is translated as CASSLGTAGELFF.

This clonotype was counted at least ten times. CDR3 residues: CATSDSGTGRNTGELFF. CDR3 bases: TGTGCCACCAGTGATTCGGGGACAGGGAGAAACACCGGGGAGCTGTTTTTT. The chain uses TRBV24-1 and TRBJ2-2; TRBD1 agrees at 9 bases. With 2 bases clipped from V and 2 bases from J, the junction kept 5 bases outside the gene matches. Germline V lookup: CDR1 KGHDR, CDR2 SFDVKD. CDR3 length: 17 residues.

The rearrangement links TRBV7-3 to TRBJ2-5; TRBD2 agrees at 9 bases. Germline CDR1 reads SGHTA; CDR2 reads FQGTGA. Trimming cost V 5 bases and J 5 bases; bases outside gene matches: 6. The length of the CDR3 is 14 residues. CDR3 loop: CASSPSGGRETQYF. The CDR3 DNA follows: TGTGCCAGCAGCCCAAGCGGGGGGCGGGAGACCCAGTACTTC.

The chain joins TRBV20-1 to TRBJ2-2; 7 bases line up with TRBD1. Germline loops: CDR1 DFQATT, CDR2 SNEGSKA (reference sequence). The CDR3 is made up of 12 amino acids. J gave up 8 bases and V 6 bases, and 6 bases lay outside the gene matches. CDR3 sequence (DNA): TGCAGTGCCCGAGGGGGCTTTGGGGAGCTGTTTTTT. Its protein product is CSARGGFGELFF.

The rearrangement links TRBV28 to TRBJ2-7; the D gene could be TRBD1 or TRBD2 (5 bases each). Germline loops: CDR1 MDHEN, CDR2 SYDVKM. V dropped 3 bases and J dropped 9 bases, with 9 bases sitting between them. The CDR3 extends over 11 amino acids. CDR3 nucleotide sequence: TGTGCCAGCAGTTTCGGGGCGGGGCAGTACTTC. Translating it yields CASSFGAGQYF.

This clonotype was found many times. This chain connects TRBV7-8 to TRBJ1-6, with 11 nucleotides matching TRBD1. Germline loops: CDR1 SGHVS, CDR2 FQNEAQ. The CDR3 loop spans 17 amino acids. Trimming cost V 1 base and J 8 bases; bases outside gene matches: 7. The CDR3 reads CASSLEPWTGGYSPLHF. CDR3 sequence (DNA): TGTGCCAGCAGCTTAGAACCCTGGACAGGGGGCTATTCACCCCTCCACTTT.

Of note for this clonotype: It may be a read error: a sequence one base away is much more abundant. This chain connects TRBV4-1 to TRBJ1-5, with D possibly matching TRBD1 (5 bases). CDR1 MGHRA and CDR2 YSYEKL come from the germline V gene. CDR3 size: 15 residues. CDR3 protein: CASSHPGPTNKPQHF. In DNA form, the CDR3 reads TGCGCCAGCAGCCACCCGGGACCGACCAATAAGCCCCAGCATTTT.

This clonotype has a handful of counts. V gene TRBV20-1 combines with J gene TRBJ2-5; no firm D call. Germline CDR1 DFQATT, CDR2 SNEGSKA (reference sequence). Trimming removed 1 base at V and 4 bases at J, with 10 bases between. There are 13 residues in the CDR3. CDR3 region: CSARVSFPETQYF. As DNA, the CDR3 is TGCAGTGCTAGAGTATCCTTCCCAGAGACCCAGTACTTC.

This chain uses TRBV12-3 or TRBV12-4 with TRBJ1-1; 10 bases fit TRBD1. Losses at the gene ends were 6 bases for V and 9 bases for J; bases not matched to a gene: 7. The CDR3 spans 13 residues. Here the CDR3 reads CASRGQGPHKAFF. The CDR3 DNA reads TGTGCCAGCAGGGGACAGGGGCCGCACAAAGCTTTCTTT.

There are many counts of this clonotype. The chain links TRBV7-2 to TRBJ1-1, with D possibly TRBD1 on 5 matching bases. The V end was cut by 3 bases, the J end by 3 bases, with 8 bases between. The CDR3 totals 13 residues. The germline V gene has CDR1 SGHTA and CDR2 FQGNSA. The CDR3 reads CASSFDSDTEAFF. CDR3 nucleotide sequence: TGTGCCAGCAGCTTCGACAGTGACACTGAAGCTTTCTTT.

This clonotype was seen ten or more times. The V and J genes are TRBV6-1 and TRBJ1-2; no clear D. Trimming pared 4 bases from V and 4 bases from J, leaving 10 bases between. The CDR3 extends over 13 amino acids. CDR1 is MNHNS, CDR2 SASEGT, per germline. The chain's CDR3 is CASSGPKLYGYTF. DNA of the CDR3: TGTGCCAGCAGTGGACCGAAACTCTATGGCTACACCTTC.

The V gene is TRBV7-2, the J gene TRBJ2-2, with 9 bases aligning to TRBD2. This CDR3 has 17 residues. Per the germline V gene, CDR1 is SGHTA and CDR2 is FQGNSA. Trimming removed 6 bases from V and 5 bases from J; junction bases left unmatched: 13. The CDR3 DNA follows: TGTGCCAGCAGACCACGGGGTAGCGGGAGTGGTACCGGGGAGCTGTTTTTT. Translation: CASRPRGSGSGTGELFF.

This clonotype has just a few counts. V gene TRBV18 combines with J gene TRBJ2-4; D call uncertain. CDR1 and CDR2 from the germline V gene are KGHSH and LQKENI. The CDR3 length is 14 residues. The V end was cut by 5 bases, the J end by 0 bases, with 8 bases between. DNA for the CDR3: TGTGCCAGCTCATCGGCCGGAGCCAAAAACATTCAGTACTTC. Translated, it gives CASSSAGAKNIQYF.

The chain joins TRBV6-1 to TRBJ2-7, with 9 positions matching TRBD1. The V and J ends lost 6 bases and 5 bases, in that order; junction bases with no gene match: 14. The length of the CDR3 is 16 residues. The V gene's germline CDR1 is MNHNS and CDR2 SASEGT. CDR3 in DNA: TGTGCCAGCAGCCAACCGGGACAGGGATTGACTGACGAGCAGTACTTC. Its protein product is CASSQPGQGLTDEQYF.

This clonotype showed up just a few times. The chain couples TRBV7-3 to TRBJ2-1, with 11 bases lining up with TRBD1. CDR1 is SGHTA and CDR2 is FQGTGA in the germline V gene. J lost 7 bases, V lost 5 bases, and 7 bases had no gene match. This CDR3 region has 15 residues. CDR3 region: CASSPRTGGLNEQFF. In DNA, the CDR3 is TGTGCCAGCAGCCCACGGACAGGGGGCTTGAATGAGCAGTTCTTC.